This T cell receptor beta chain was obtained from a study of graft-versus-host responses after intestinal transplantation. Study summary: Transplant recipients had multivisceral, liver-intestinal, or isolated intestinal grafts. Anti-thymocyte globulin induction, then tacrolimus and steroids for around 3 years, went to all recipients. General observations from the study: The study found high graft-versus-host to host-versus-graft clonal ratios in allografts of patients with graft-donor T cell macrochimerism. GvH clones were identified in recipient marrow, with some first appearing in ileum or blood.

About this clone: Its antigen is still unknown.

Here immunoSEQ multiplex PCR was the method, and the copy in TCRdb shows in-frame clones only, minus some. The sample includes about 77,000 clones, over 80% seen only once; the top ten take roughly 0.7%. This CDR3 is built from 14 residues. Germline V gene data show CDR1 as SEHNR and CDR2 as FQNEAQ (reference sequence). Trimming took 3 bases from V and 5 from J; bases not matched to a gene: 5. Sample: PBMCs, taken 98 days after intestinal transplantation. J is TRBJ2-3 and V is TRBV7-9; TRBD2 matches 7 bases. The sequence derives from a human patient who received an intestinal transplant, so some T cells may come from the graft donor. CDR3 in amino acids: CASSLGGLEDTQYF. The CDR3 DNA reads as TGTGCCAGCAGCTTGGGAGGGTTAGAAGATACGCAGTATTTT. Filled out from reference TRBV7-9 and TRBJ2-3, the complete variable domain reads DTGVSQNPRHKITKRGQNVTFRCDPISEHNRLYWYRQTLGQGPEFLTYFQNEAQLEKSRLLSDRFSAERPKGSFSTLEIQRTEQGDSAMYLCASSLGGLEDTQYFGPGTRLTVL.